The sequence of this T cell receptor (beta chain) was determined in a study of OX40 agonist ivuxolimab in advanced cancers. Whole-study context: Checkpoint inhibitors had been given previously to 40% of patients.

The method was immunoSEQ multiplex PCR; TCRdb's version includes in-frame clones alone and lacks a portion of them. Among nearly 25,000 clones listed, approximately 91% were seen once. The germline V gene has CDR1 SGHNT and CDR2 YENEEA. The CDR3 is made up of 15 amino acids. V lost 0 bases and J 4 bases, leaving 12 bases between the germline ends. On this clone: The target antigen is unknown.

Study-wide points: The work left the antigen specificity of expanded peripheral T cells undetermined.

This material consisted of CD4+ or CD8+ T cells sorted from blood, taken in a trial of the OX40 agonist ivuxolimab. The chain uses TRBV11-3 and TRBJ2-5; D unresolved. This clonotype was sampled from an adult with an advanced solid tumor such as melanoma, head and neck, liver or kidney cancer. The CDR3 is CASSLDSQSSETQYF. In DNA form, the CDR3 reads TGTGCCAGCAGCTTAGACTCCCAGTCGTCAGAGACCCAGTACTTC.